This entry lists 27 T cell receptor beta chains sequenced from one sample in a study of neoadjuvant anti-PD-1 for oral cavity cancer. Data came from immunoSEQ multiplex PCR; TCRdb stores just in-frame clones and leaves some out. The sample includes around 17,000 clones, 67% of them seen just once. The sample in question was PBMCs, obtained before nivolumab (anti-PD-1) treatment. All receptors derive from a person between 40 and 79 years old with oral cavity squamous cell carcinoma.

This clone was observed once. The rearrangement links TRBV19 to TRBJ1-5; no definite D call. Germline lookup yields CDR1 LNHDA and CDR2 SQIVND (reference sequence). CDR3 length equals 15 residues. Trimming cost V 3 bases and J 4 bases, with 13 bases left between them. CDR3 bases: TGTGCCAGTAGTATGTCATCGACTCCTAATCAGCCCCAGCATTTT. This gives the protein CASSMSSTPNQPQHF.

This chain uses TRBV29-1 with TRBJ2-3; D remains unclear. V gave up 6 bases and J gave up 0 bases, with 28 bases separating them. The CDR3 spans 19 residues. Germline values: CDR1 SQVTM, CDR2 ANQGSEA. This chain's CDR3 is CSVLRPPDSPPFSTDTQYF. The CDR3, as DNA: TGCAGCGTCCTCCGCCCCCCGGATTCTCCACCCTTCAGCACAGATACGCAGTATTTT.

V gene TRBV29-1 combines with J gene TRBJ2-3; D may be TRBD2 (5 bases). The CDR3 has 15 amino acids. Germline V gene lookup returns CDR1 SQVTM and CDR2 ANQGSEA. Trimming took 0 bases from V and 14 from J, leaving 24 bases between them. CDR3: CSVEESGGAAGPGYF. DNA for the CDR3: TGCAGCGTTGAAGAATCCGGTGGAGCGGCAGGCCCCGGGTATTTT.

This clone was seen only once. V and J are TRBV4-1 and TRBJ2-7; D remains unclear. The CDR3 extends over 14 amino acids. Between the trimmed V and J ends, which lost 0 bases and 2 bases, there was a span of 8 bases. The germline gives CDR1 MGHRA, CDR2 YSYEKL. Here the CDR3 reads CASSQDRYTYEQYF. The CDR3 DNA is TGCGCCAGCAGCCAAGACCGATATACCTACGAGCAGTACTTC.

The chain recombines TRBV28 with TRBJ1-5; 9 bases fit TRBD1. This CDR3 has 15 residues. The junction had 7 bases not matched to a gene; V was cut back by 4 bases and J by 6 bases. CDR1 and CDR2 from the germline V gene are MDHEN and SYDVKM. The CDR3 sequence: CASSSTGGQGQPQHF. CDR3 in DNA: TGTGCCAGCAGTTCCACAGGGGGACAGGGTCAGCCCCAGCATTTT.

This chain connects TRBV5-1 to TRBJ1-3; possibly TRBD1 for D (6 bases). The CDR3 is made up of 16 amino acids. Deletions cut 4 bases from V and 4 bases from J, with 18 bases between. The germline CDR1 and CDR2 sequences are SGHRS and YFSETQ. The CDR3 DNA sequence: TGCGCCAGCAGCCCGGGATGGGGGGCAGCCGGAAACACCATATATTTT. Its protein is CASSPGWGAAGNTIYF.

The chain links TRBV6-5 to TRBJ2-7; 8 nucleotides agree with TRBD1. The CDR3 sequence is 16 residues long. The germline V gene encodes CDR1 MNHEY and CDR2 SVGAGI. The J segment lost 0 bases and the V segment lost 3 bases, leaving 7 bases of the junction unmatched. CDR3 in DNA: TGTGCCAGCAGTTATAAAGGACAGGGACGCTCCTACGAGCAGTACTTC. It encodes CASSYKGQGRSYEQYF.

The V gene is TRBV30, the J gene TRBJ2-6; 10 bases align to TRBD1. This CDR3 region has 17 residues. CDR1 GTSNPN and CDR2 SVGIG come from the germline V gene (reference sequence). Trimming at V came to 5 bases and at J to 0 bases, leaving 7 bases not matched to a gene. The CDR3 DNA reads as TGTGCCTGGTTGGCGGGACAGGGGCTCTCTGGGGCCAACGTCCTGACTTTC. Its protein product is CAWLAGQGLSGANVLTF.

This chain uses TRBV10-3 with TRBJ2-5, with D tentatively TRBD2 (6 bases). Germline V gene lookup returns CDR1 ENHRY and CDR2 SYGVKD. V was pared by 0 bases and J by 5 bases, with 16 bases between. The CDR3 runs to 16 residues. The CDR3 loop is CAISESRSAGYETQYF. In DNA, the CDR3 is TGTGCCATCAGTGAGTCGAGGTCTGCGGGGTATGAGACCCAGTACTTC.

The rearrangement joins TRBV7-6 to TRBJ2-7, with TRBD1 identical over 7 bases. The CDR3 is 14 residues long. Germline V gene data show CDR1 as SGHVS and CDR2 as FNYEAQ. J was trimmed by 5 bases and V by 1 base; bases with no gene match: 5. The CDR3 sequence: CASSLVTGVDEQYF. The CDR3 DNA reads TGTGCCAGCAGCTTAGTAACAGGGGTCGACGAGCAGTACTTC.

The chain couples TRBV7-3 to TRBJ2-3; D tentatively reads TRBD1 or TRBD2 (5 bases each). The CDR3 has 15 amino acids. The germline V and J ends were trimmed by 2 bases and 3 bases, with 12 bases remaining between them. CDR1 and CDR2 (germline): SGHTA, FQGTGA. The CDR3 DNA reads TGTGCCAGCAGCTTATTCGGGACGGATACAGATACGCAGTATTTT. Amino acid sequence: CASSLFGTDTDTQYF.

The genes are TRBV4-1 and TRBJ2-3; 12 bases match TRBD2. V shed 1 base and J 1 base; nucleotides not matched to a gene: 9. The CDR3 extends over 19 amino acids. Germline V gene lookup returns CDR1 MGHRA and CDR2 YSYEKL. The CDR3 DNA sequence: TGCGCCAGCAGCCAAGGGCCTCTAGCGGGAGGGCCTGGCACAGATACGCAGTATTTT. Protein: CASSQGPLAGGPGTDTQYF.

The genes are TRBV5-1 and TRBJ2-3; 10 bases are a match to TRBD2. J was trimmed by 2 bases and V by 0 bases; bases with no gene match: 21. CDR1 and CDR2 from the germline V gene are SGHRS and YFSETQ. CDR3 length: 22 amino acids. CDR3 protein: CASSLARPLAGGTALLTDTQYF. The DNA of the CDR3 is TGCGCCAGCAGCTTGGCCCGACCGTTAGCGGGAGGCACCGCCTTACTCACAGATACGCAGTATTTT.

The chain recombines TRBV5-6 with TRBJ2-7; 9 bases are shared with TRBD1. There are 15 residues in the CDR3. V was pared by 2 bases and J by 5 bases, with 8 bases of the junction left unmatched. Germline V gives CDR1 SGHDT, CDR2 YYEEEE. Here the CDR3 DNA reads TGTGCCAGCAGCTTACCGGACAGGGGTTTCCACGAGCAGTACTTC. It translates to CASSLPDRGFHEQYF.

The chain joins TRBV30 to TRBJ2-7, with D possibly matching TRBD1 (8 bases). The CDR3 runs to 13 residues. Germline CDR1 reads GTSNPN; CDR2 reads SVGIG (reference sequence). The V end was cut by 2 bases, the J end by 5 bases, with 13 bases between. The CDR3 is CAWSWTGRDEQYF. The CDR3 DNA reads TGTGCCTGGAGTTGGACAGGGAGGGACGAGCAGTACTTC.

CDR3 nucleotide sequence: TGTGCCACCAGCAGAGATTCCGGCACAGATACGCAGTATTTT. Amino acid sequence: CATSRDSGTDTQYF. The V and J genes are TRBV15 and TRBJ2-3; D gene uncertain. Trimming took off 0 bases at V and 1 base at J, with 5 bases between the two ends. The CDR3 consists of 14 residues. Germline V gene sequence: CDR1 LNHNV, CDR2 YYDKDF (reference sequence).

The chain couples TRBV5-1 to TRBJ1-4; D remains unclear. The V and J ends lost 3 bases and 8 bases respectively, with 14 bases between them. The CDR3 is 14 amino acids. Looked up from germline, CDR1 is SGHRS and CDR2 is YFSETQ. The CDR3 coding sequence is TGCGCCAGCAGCTCGCCTGGACCGGGGGAAAAACTGTTTTTT. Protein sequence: CASSSPGPGEKLFF.

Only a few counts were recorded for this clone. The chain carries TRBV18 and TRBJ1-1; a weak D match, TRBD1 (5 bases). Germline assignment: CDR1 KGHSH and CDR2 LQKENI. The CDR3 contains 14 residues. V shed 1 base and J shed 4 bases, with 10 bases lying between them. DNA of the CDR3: TGTGCCAGCTCACCACTTTCTGGGGCCACTGAAGCTTTCTTT. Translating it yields CASSPLSGATEAFF.

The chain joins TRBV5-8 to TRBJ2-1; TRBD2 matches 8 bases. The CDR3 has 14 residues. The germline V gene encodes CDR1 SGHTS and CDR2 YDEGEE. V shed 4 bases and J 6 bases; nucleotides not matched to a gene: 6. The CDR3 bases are TGTGCCAGCAGCCTGGGACTAGTGGGCAATGAGCAGTTCTTC. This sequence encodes CASSLGLVGNEQFF.

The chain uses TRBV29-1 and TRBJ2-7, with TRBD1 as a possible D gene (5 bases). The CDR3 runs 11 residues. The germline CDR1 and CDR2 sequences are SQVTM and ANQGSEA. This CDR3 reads CSAGASYEQYF. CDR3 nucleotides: TGCAGTGCTGGGGCGAGCTACGAGCAGTACTTC.

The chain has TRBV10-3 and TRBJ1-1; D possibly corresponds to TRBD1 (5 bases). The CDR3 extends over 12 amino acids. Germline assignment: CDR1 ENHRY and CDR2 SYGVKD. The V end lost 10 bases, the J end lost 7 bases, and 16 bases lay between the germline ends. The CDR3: CATHDGGSEAFF. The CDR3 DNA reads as TGTGCCACCCACGACGGGGGGAGTGAAGCTTTCTTT.

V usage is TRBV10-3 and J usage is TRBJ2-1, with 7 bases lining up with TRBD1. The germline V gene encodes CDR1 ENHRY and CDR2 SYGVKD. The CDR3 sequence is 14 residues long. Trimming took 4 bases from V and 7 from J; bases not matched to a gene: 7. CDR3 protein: CAISVPGGKNEQFF. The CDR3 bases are TGTGCCATCAGTGTTCCAGGGGGTAAGAATGAGCAGTTCTTC.

The CDR3 nucleotides read TGCGCCAGCAGCTTGGGAGGGGACAGACGAACCGGGGAGCTGTTTTTT. Its translation is CASSLGGDRRTGELFF. V and J are TRBV5-1 and TRBJ2-2, with 7 bases matching TRBD1. This CDR3 region has 16 residues. Trimming at V came to 0 bases and at J to 5 bases, leaving 7 bases not matched to a gene. Germline lookup yields CDR1 SGHRS and CDR2 YFSETQ.

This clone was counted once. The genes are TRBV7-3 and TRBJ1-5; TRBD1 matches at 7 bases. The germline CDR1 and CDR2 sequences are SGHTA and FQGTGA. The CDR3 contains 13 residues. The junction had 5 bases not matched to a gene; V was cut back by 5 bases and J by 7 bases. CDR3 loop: CASSRTQGQPQHF. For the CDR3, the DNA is TGTGCCAGCAGCCGTACACAGGGGCAGCCCCAGCATTTT.

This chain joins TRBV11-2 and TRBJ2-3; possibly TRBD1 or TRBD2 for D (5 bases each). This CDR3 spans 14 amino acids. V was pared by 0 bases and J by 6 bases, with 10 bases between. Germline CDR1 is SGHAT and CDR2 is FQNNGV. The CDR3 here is CASSLEGPQDTQYF. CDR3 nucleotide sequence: TGTGCCAGCAGCTTAGAGGGACCCCAGGATACGCAGTATTTT.

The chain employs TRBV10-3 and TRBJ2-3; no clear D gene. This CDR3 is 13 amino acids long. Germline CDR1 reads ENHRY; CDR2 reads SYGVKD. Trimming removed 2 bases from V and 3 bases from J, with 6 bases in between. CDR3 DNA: TGTGCCATCAGTGAGGGGGTAACAGATACGCAGTATTTT. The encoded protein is CAISEGVTDTQYF.

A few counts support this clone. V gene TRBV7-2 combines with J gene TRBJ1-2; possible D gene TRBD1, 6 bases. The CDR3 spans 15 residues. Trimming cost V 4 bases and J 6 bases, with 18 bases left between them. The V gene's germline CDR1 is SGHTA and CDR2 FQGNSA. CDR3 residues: CASSSRRDIEDGYTF. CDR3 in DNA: TGTGCCAGCAGCTCGAGAAGGGACATTGAAGATGGCTACACCTTC. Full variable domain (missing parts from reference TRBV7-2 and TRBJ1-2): GAGVSQSPSNKVTEKGKDVELRCDPISGHTALYWYRQSLGQGLEFLIYFQGNSAPDKSGLPSDRFSAERTGGSVSTLTIQRTQQEDSAVYLCASSSRRDIEDGYTFGSGTRLTVV.